This entry is about one T cell receptor beta chain. Antigen specificity is unknown. This sample was taken from a study of CD8 T cells in Susac syndrome. It was negative isolation that provided the CD8+ and CD4+ T cells, whereas TEMRA cells were enriched by FACS. Whole-study results and caveats: It was acknowledged in the study that the number of individuals who were included in its TCR sequencing and HLA analysis was relatively small.

Random hexamers were used to reverse transcribe about 0.5 to 1 ug of RNA. An immunoSEQ multiplex PCR generated amplified TCR beta CDR3 products spanning 54 Vbeta and 13 Jbeta. TCRdb analysed the immunoSEQ multiplex PCR reads with MiXCR anew, one entry per CDR3 protein. Of tens of thousands of distinct CDR3 sequences listed, 94% were seen once; the top ten hold about 0.25%. CDR3 size: 15 residues. CDR1 LNHDA and CDR2 SQIVND come from the germline V gene (reference sequence). V lost 0 bases to trimming and J lost 3 bases, with 10 bases between them. This TCR was recovered from a human donor in good health. This rearrangement joins TRBV19 to TRBJ2-3; D remains unclear. Sample: CD8+ T cells from PBMCs. The DNA of the CDR3 is TGTGCCAGTAGTATAGAGTTCGCCGGGACAGATACGCAGTATTTT. Protein sequence: CASSIEFAGTDTQYF.